This T cell receptor (beta chain) was captured in a study of blood T cell repertoires in COVID-19. Study information: Some COVID-19 samples were acute and others convalescent; all came from the United States, Italy and Spain. From T cells, B-cell-depleted T cells, or PBMCs came the material, which was cDNA or gDNA.

Per the study methods: Estimates of nucleated cell counts were drawn from the amplification of reference gene primers. Method: immunoSEQ multiplex PCR; TCRdb's copy keeps in-frame clones and lacks some. V and J calls and clone size are as listed in that table; D and trimming were resolved from the DNA. The sample lists roughly 100,000 clones, 76% occurring once. Germline CDR1 and CDR2: MNHEY and SVGAGI. Trimming took off 4 bases at V and 0 bases at J, with 14 bases between the two ends. This CDR3 has 16 residues. Sequencing input: peripheral blood. The chain uses TRBV6-5 and TRBJ2-3; TRBD1 is a possible D gene (6 bases). This clonotype originated in a man aged 65-85 years with acute or convalescent COVID-19. CDR3 nucleotide sequence: TGTGCCAGCAGTTCGGGACATTTCCCTAGCACAGATACGCAGTATTTT. Protein sequence: CASSSGHFPSTDTQYF.